The 9 T cell receptor beta chains below come from one sample, sequenced in a study of shared T cell receptors in the human thymus listed by TCRdb under 2021. Library preparation was by the immunoSEQ multiplex PCR assay. In its TCRdb copy, this immuneACCESS table keeps in-frame sequences only and misses some clones. Where compared with another copy, unresolved V genes explain less than half of these, and the others have no known cause. Across this sample there are some 700,000 clones, with 70% to 90% seen only once. 0.0095% to 0.011% of the sample belongs to the ten largest clones. Separately, the same data were catalogued under a study of human thymus T cells.

Sequencing was carried out using thymocytes. The receptors stem from a girl under three years old with a congenital heart defect. Donor details come from another sample of the same person, matched by shared clones.

The chain combines TRBV5-4 with TRBJ1-3; D remains ambiguous. V was cut by 5 bases and J by 0 bases, with 9 bases left in between. Germline V gene lookup returns CDR1 SGHNT and CDR2 YYREEE (reference sequence). The CDR3 totals 14 residues. The CDR3 protein is CASRPDSSGNTIYF. CDR3 nucleotide sequence: TGTGCCAGCAGGCCTGATAGCTCTGGAAACACCATATATTTT. The entire variable domain, with the rest obtained from reference TRBV5-4 and TRBJ1-3, is as follows: ETGVTQSPTHLIKTRGQQVTLRCSSQSGHNTVSWYQQALGQGPQFIFQYYREEENGRGNFPPRFSGLQFPNYSSELNVNALELDDSALYLCASRPDSSGNTIYFGEGSWLTVV.

CDR3 in DNA: TGTGCCAGCAGCTCCTTAGACAGCGAGCAGTTCTTC. Encoded protein: CASSSLDSEQFF. This chain uses TRBV11-3 with TRBJ2-1, with a tentative D call TRBD1 (5 bases). Trimming removed 4 bases at V and 10 bases at J, with 11 bases between. The germline V gene has CDR1 SGHNT and CDR2 YENEEA. This CDR3 has 12 amino acids.

V is TRBV4-1 and J is TRBJ1-3; 7 bases fit TRBD1. CDR1 MGHRA and CDR2 YSYEKL come from the germline V gene. V shed 0 bases, J shed 3 bases, and the junction held 20 bases outside the gene matches. This CDR3 is 21 amino acids long. The CDR3 region has the DNA TGCGCCAGCAGCCAAGAAGCCCACCGGGAGTTGAGGGGGCGCGGTGGAAACACCATATATTTT. Its translation is CASSQEAHRELRGRGGNTIYF.

V is TRBV5-5 and J is TRBJ1-1, with D tentatively TRBD1 (6 bases). Trimming took off 4 bases at V and 4 bases at J, with 11 bases between the two ends. The CDR3 loop spans 13 amino acids. Germline assignment: CDR1 SGHKS and CDR2 YYEKEE (reference sequence). The CDR3 is CASSNLGGTEAFF. Here the CDR3 DNA reads TGTGCCAGCAGCAACCTAGGGGGCACTGAAGCTTTCTTT. The full variable domain, in which reference TRBV5-5 and TRBJ1-1 provide the parts outside the CDR3, is DAGVTQSPTHLIKTRGQQVTLRCSPISGHKSVSWYQQVLGQGPQFIFQYYEKEERGRGNFPDRFSARQFPNYSSELNVNALLLGDSALYLCASSNLGGTEAFFGQGTRLTVV.

The chain uses TRBV11-2 and TRBJ2-7; a possible D gene is TRBD2 (5 bases). This CDR3 spans 15 amino acids. CDR1 and CDR2 from the germline V gene are SGHAT and FQNNGV. Trimming left V 5 bases short and J 6 bases short, with 20 bases between. The chain's CDR3 is CASSQSNPRDAEQYF. The CDR3 DNA follows: TGTGCCAGCAGCCAAAGCAACCCACGGGATGCCGAGCAGTACTTC.

This clone was picked up one time. The chain links TRBV18 to TRBJ1-1, with a tentative D call TRBD1 (6 bases). In germline, CDR1 is KGHSH, CDR2 LQKENI. CDR3 length: 15 residues. Trimming removed 3 bases from V and 9 bases from J, with 20 bases in between. The CDR3 nucleotides read TGTGCCAGCTCACCCGGGGGCGGGGGATTTTACCAAGCTTTCTTT. Encoded protein: CASSPGGGGFYQAFF.

This clone was observed a few times. The chain links TRBV7-3 to TRBJ1-1; D may be TRBD1 (5 bases). Trimming cost V 4 bases and J 0 bases, with 30 bases left between them. Germline lookup yields CDR1 SGHTA and CDR2 FQGTGA. The CDR3 spans 21 residues. The CDR3 spells CASSSQPPTQNRFEMNTEAFF. The CDR3, as DNA: TGTGCCAGCAGCTCCCAACCACCCACCCAGAACAGGTTCGAAATGAACACTGAAGCTTTCTTT.

In DNA form, the CDR3 reads TGTGCCAGCAGCGCGTACAACTATGGCTACACCTTC. Encoded protein: CASSAYNYGYTF. The chain uses TRBV5-6 and TRBJ1-2, with D hard to call. This CDR3 comprises 12 residues. Trimming removed 4 bases from V and 2 bases from J, with 6 bases in between. Germline assignment: CDR1 SGHDT and CDR2 YYEEEE. Together with reference TRBV5-6 and TRBJ1-2, the CDR3 gives the full variable domain: DAGVTQSPTHLIKTRGQQVTLRCSPKSGHDTVSWYQQALGQGPQFIFQYYEEEERQRGNFPDRFSGHQFPNYSSELNVNALLLGDSALYLCASSAYNYGYTFGSGTRLTVV.

CDR3 sequence reads: CASSSTGRTQYF. DNA for the CDR3: TGCGCCAGCAGCTCGACAGGGAGGACCCAGTACTTC. This chain uses TRBV5-1 with TRBJ2-5; the match to TRBD1 covers 7 bases. Trimming removed 3 bases from V and 7 bases from J; junction bases left unmatched: 3. CDR3 size: 12 residues. The germline V gene encodes CDR1 SGHRS and CDR2 YFSETQ.